Sequencing of this T cell receptor beta chain was carried out in a study of cytomegalovirus exposure and HLA in healthy donors. The CDR3 totals 16 residues. V shed 0 bases and J shed 3 bases, with 14 bases lying between them. Germline lookup yields CDR1 SGHRS and CDR2 YFSETQ. Researchers ran the PCR with 60 Vbeta and 13 Jbeta primers. Some clones are missing from TCRdb's copy, which holds only in-frame ones; the method was immunoSEQ multiplex PCR. This table holds approximately 220,000 clones, more than 75% found once. The sequenced sample was PBMCs. The V and J genes are TRBV5-1 and TRBJ2-3, with D possibly being TRBD1 (6 bases). The clonotype was recovered from a middle-aged man in good health and CMV-seropositive. The CDR3 nucleotides are TGCGCCAGCAGCTTGGACAGGGTACCACTTACAGATACGCAGTATTTT. Protein sequence: CASSLDRVPLTDTQYF.